These 13 T cell receptor beta chains originate from one sample sequenced in a study of blood T cells in healthy people across ages. Sample-barcoded 5' priming and a J-beta primer mix drove a second PCR of roughly 6 to 12 cycles. TCRdb used MiXCR to reprocess the 5' RACE reads, holding one entry per CDR3 protein. The sample records 950,000 to 1,200,000 distinct CDR3 sequences, 35% to 45% being singletons. Material: blood. The receptor source for this set is a young man in good health.

The chain couples TRBV7-6 to TRBJ1-4; D remains ambiguous. Per the germline V gene, CDR1 is SGHVS and CDR2 is FNYEAQ. Trimming pared 5 bases from V and 8 bases from J, leaving 12 bases between. This CDR3 comprises 13 residues. In nucleotides, the CDR3 is TGTGCCAGCAGCCCGGGCGGGTACGAAAAACTGTTTTTT. Its protein product is CASSPGGYEKLFF.

This clonotype was observed a few times. The V gene is TRBV7-9, the J gene TRBJ2-7, with 7 bases matching TRBD2. The CDR3 totals 14 residues. Trimming removed 5 bases from V and 1 base from J; junction bases left unmatched: 5. Germline loops: CDR1 SEHNR, CDR2 FQNEAQ (reference sequence). In nucleotides, the CDR3 is TGTGCCAGCAGCGCCGGGGGGACGTCCTACGAGCAGTACTTC. This encodes CASSAGGTSYEQYF.

Note on this clonotype: Mismatch with germline at one junction end may stem from a read error. V usage is TRBV29-1 and J usage is TRBJ1-6; 7 bases line up with TRBD1. Germline CDR1 reads SQVTM; CDR2 reads ANQGSEA. This CDR3 spans 17 amino acids. CDR3: CCVDRDSPYSMGSPLHF. The CDR3 coding sequence is TGCTGCGTTGACCGGGACAGCCCTTACTCTATGGGTTCACCCCTCCACTTT.

This clonotype came up a few times. The chain links TRBV11-2 to TRBJ2-7; D is unresolved. The CDR3 is 14 residues long. CDR1 is SGHAT and CDR2 is FQNNGV in the germline V gene. V shed 3 bases and J shed 2 bases, with 11 bases lying between them. The CDR3, as DNA: TGTGCCAGCAGCTTCGATACAAGAACCTACGAGCAGTACTTC. Translated: CASSFDTRTYEQYF. Filled out from reference TRBV11-2 and TRBJ2-7, the complete variable domain reads EAGVAQSPRYKIIEKRQSVAFWCNPISGHATLYWYQQILGQGPKLLIQFQNNGVVDDSQLPKDRFSAERLKGVDSTLKIQPAKLEDSAVYLCASSFDTRTYEQYFGPGTRLTVT.

This clonotype was seen more than once but under ten times. The J gene is TRBJ2-2, the V gene TRBV7-3; D remains unclear. Deletions cut 3 bases from V and 4 bases from J, with 9 bases between. This CDR3 comprises 14 residues. Germline assignment: CDR1 SGHTA and CDR2 FQGTGA. This chain's CDR3 is CASSLLGATGELFF. CDR3 nucleotide sequence: TGTGCCAGCAGCTTGCTGGGCGCCACCGGGGAGCTGTTTTTT.

This sequence joins TRBV7-2 and TRBJ2-5; D might be TRBD1 (6 bases). V was trimmed by 5 bases and J by 1 base, leaving 11 bases between them. This CDR3 is built from 14 residues. The germline gives CDR1 SGHTA, CDR2 FQGNSA. CDR3 bases: TGTGCCAGCAGCACCGGACAGTTCCAAGAGACCCAGTACTTC. Protein sequence: CASSTGQFQETQYF.

This clonotype occurred a few times. The V call is TRBV20-1, the J call TRBJ2-4; D is perhaps TRBD1 (6 bases). Germline lookup yields CDR1 DFQATT and CDR2 SNEGSKA (reference sequence). V lost 3 bases and J lost 3, with 12 bases in between. The CDR3 sequence is 14 residues long. CDR3 nucleotides: TGCAGTGCTAGCCGACAGGATGGCAAAAACATTCAGTACTTC. Its translation is CSASRQDGKNIQYF.

The table lists this clonotype with a few counts. The chain is built from TRBV10-3 and TRBJ1-1, with no clear D. This CDR3 has 14 amino acids. In germline, CDR1 is ENHRY, CDR2 SYGVKD. The V gene lost 2 bases and the J gene lost 1 base, with 8 bases spanning the gap. Here the CDR3 reads CAISEGHGNTEAFF. CDR3 coding DNA: TGTGCCATCAGTGAGGGTCACGGGAACACTGAAGCTTTCTTT.

A note on this clonotype: A much bigger clone sits one base away, suggesting this may be a read error. V and J are TRBV12-3 or TRBV12-4 and TRBJ2-1, with no clear D. Trimming took off 6 bases at V and 7 bases at J, with 16 bases between the two ends. The CDR3 loop spans 14 amino acids. The CDR3, as DNA: TGTGCCAGCAGCGCCGGCAGAGAGATTAATGAGCAGTTCTTC. Translated, it gives CASSAGREINEQFF.

This clonotype was seen a handful of times. The gene calls are TRBV3-1 and TRBJ1-1; D not resolved. Trimming shortened V by 0 bases and J by 5 bases, and 7 bases separated the two germline ends. Germline V gene sequence: CDR1 LGHDT, CDR2 YNNKEL (reference sequence). The CDR3 totals 13 residues. DNA of the CDR3: TGTGCCAGCAGCCAAGAGATCAGAACTGAAGCTTTCTTT. Protein sequence: CASSQEIRTEAFF. Drawing the rest from reference TRBV3-1 and TRBJ1-1, the complete variable domain is DTAVSQTPKYLVTQMGNDKSIKCEQNLGHDTMYWYKQDSKKFLKIMFSYNNKELIINETVPNRFSPKSPDKAHLNLHINSLELGDSAVYFCASSQEIRTEAFFGQGTRLTVV.

V gene TRBV6-2 or TRBV6-3 combines with J gene TRBJ2-1; either TRBD1 or TRBD2 may supply D (6 bases each). This CDR3 comprises 14 residues. Trimming removed 7 bases at V and 2 bases at J, with 12 bases between. Germline CDR1 MNHEY, CDR2 SVGEGT. CDR3 DNA sequence: TGTGCCAGCATAGACCGGGGGCCCTACAATGAGCAGTTCTTC. Protein sequence: CASIDRGPYNEQFF.

In its sample, this clonotype was seen a few times. The rearrangement uses TRBV20-1 and TRBJ2-5, with TRBD1 matching over 9 bases. TRBJ2-7 explains the end of the DNA better; the J call may be wrong. Per the germline V gene, CDR1 is DFQATT and CDR2 is SNEGSKA (reference sequence). CDR3 length: 15 residues. The CDR3 spells CSARPGQGREYEQYF. The CDR3 nucleotides are TGCAGTGCTAGACCGGGACAGGGTCGGGAATACGAGCAGTACTTC.

This clonotype occurred once. The chain employs TRBV6-1 and TRBJ2-2, with a tentative D call TRBD1 (5 bases). Trimming removed 5 bases at V and 6 bases at J, with 13 bases between. CDR3 length: 14 amino acids. Germline V gene sequence: CDR1 MNHNS, CDR2 SASEGT. The CDR3 nucleotides are TGTGCCAGCAGTTGGGGCAGGAATCCCGGGGAGCTGTTTTTT. Translation: CASSWGRNPGELFF.